These 28 T cell receptor beta chains came from one sample sequenced in a study of T cells in Graves' hyperthyroidism and ophthalmopathy. What was amplified from RNA transcripts were TCR beta CDR3 regions. HTBI primers were used for first-round RT-PCR of the TCR CDR3. Each CDR3 protein gets one entry after TCRdb re-called the multiplex PCR reads with MiXCR. This sample yields 37,000 or so distinct CDR3 sequences, of which 50% to 55% are seen a single time; about a sixth belongs to the top ten. The sample comprised blood. These receptors all come from a man in his forties with Graves' ophthalmopathy.

Relative to its sample, this clonotype is medium-sized. The chain carries TRBV20-1 and TRBJ1-6; 9 bases match TRBD1. With V trimmed by 5 bases and J by 7 bases, 15 bases remained unmatched. The germline gives CDR1 DFQATT, CDR2 SNEGSKA (reference sequence). CDR3 length: 17 residues. The CDR3 coding sequence is TGCAGTGCTGCCCTCGCGGACAGGGGAGGGGGGAATTCACCCCTCCACTTT. The encoded protein is CSAALADRGGGNSPLHF.

This clonotype occurred many times. The J gene is TRBJ2-3, the V gene TRBV3-1, with D unclear. With 2 bases removed from V and 6 bases from J, the gap between germline ends came to 3 bases. Germline CDR1 is LGHDT and CDR2 is YNNKEL (reference sequence). The CDR3 runs to 11 residues. CDR3 sequence reads: CASSQMDTQYF. CDR3 coding DNA: TGTGCCAGCAGCCAAATGGATACGCAGTATTTT.

The rearrangement uses TRBV20-1 and TRBJ1-2; D not resolved. The CDR3 totals 11 residues. Trimming left V 8 bases short and J 2 bases short, with 9 bases between. From germline, CDR1 is DFQATT and CDR2 SNEGSKA (reference sequence). Here the CDR3 reads CSSRPNYGYTF. As DNA, the CDR3 is TGCAGTTCAAGGCCGAACTATGGCTACACCTTC.

This clonotype turned up a few times. The V call is TRBV19, the J call TRBJ1-2, with a tentative D call TRBD1 (6 bases). Trimming removed 3 bases from V and 5 bases from J, with 13 bases in between. Looked up from germline, CDR1 is LNHDA and CDR2 is SQIVND (reference sequence). The CDR3 runs 14 residues. CDR3 sequence: CASSMRRTAYGYTF. The CDR3 DNA follows: TGTGCCAGTAGTATGCGCCGGACAGCGTATGGCTACACCTTC.

This clonotype was seen at least ten times. The J gene is TRBJ1-2, the V gene TRBV2; the D gene is possibly TRBD1 (5 bases). Germline CDR1 SNHLY, CDR2 FYNNEI. This CDR3 has 13 amino acids. Trimming cost V 7 bases and J 6 bases, with 15 bases left between them. This CDR3 reads CASILYRGDGYTF. The DNA of the CDR3 is TGTGCCAGCATCCTCTATCGGGGGGATGGCTACACCTTC.

The chain recombines TRBV28 with TRBJ1-4; a possible D gene is TRBD1 (5 bases). The V gene's germline CDR1 is MDHEN and CDR2 SYDVKM. There are 14 residues in the CDR3. Deletions cut 1 base from V and 7 bases from J, with 10 bases between. The CDR3 loop reads CASSLYGGGEKLFF. CDR3 coding DNA: TGTGCCAGCAGTTTATATGGGGGAGGTGAAAAACTGTTTTTT. The full variable domain, completed using reference TRBV28 and TRBJ1-4, is DVKVTQSSRYLVKRTGEKVFLECVQDMDHENMFWYRQDPGLGLRLIYFSYDVKMKEKGDIPEGYSVSREKKERFSLILESASTNQTSMYLCASSLYGGGEKLFFGSGTQLSVL.

CDR3 DNA: TGTGCCACCAGTGATCCCGATGCCTACGAGCAGTACTTC. It specifies CATSDPDAYEQYF. This sequence joins TRBV24-1 and TRBJ2-7; D gene ambiguous. CDR3 size: 13 residues. Per the germline V gene, CDR1 is KGHDR and CDR2 is SFDVKD. V lost 3 bases and J lost 2, with 7 bases in between.

This clonotype was recorded at least ten times. This chain joins TRBV20-1 and TRBJ2-5, with D hard to call. The V and J ends lost 0 bases and 4 bases respectively, with 9 bases between them. CDR3 length: 13 amino acids. Germline V CDR1 and CDR2: DFQATT, SNEGSKA (reference sequence). The CDR3 DNA reads TGCAGTGCTAGAGAACCCGTACTAGAGACCCAGTACTTC. Translated, it gives CSAREPVLETQYF.

The chain carries TRBV7-8 and TRBJ1-5, with D tentatively TRBD1 (5 bases). The CDR3 contains 15 residues. Trimming took off 1 base at V and 6 bases at J, with 13 bases between the two ends. Looked up from germline, CDR1 is SGHVS and CDR2 is FQNEAQ. In nucleotides, the CDR3 is TGTGCCAGCAGCTTAGTGGCAGGGCTTTTTCAGCCCCAGCATTTT. It specifies CASSLVAGLFQPQHF.

This clonotype was found many times. The V and J genes are TRBV20-1 and TRBJ2-1, with 7 bases identical to TRBD1. The CDR3 has 14 residues. V lost 1 base and J lost 6; bases outside the gene matches: 6. Germline CDR1 DFQATT, CDR2 SNEGSKA (reference sequence). Here the CDR3 DNA reads TGCAGTGCTAGAGGGACAGGTCGGGGCAATGAGCAGTTCTTC. Encoded protein: CSARGTGRGNEQFF.

V and J are TRBV29-1 and TRBJ2-1, with 16 bases fitting TRBD2. Germline CDR1 SQVTM, CDR2 ANQGSEA. The CDR3 covers 15 residues. The V and J ends lost 3 bases and 10 bases, in that order; junction bases with no gene match: 6. The DNA for the CDR3 is TGCAGCGTTGAGGGGACTAGCGGGGGGGCAGAAGAGCAGTTCTTC. This translates into CSVEGTSGGAEEQFF.

This clonotype was seen at least ten times. V gene TRBV4-1 combines with J gene TRBJ1-5, with a weak D call TRBD1 (6 bases). Trimming took 0 bases from V and 10 from J, leaving 10 bases between them. Germline CDR1 and CDR2: MGHRA and YSYEKL. The CDR3 length is 13 residues. The CDR3 loop is CASSQEMGAPQHF. The CDR3 nucleotides are TGCGCCAGCAGCCAAGAGATGGGGGCCCCCCAGCATTTT.

About this clonotype itself: The CDR3 end shows no conserved phenylalanine or tryptophan, and so a read error is likely. The rearrangement links TRBV4-1 to TRBJ2-1; TRBD2 aligns across 10 bases. Losses at the gene ends were 8 bases for V and 5 bases for J; bases not matched to a gene: 15. The V gene's germline CDR1 is MGHRA and CDR2 YSYEKL. CDR3 length equals 17 residues. CDR3 sequence (DNA): TGCGCCAGCGCAGGAGTAGCGGGGGGTCGACTCCACAATGAGCAGTTCTCC. Encoded protein: CASAGVAGGRLHNEQFS.

The chain employs TRBV20-1 and TRBJ1-2; D is unresolved. Deletions cut 3 bases from V and 5 bases from J, with 22 bases between. The germline V gene has CDR1 DFQATT and CDR2 SNEGSKA (reference sequence). The CDR3 contains 16 residues. CDR3 region: CSASILGIRGKYGYTF. CDR3 nucleotide sequence: TGCAGTGCTAGCATTTTGGGCATTCGGGGTAAATATGGCTACACCTTC.

This clonotype has a count of ten or more. In nucleotides, the CDR3 is TGTGCCAGCAGCCTTGGGACAGGGGGTGAAAAACTGTTTTTT. Its protein is CASSLGTGGEKLFF. This chain connects TRBV3-1 to TRBJ1-4, with 11 nucleotides matching TRBD1. The CDR3 runs to 14 residues. V was clipped by 4 bases and J by 7 bases; unmatched bases: 2. The V gene's germline CDR1 is LGHDT and CDR2 YNNKEL (reference sequence).

On this clonotype: Since the CDR3 does not end with the conserved phenylalanine or tryptophan, this likely comes from a read error. The DNA is left out, because the CDR3 cannot be placed on it with certainty; the CDR3 is given as TCRdb lists it. This rearrangement joins TRBV7-9 to TRBJ2-2; no check of the table's D call, TRBD1, against the DNA was made. 12 amino acids form the CDR3, both terminal residues included. Germline V gives CDR1 SEHNR, CDR2 FQNEAQ (reference sequence). CDR3 residues: CASSSLGGGQGS.

This clonotype was found many times. This likely comes from a read error, as the CDR3 has no conserved phenylalanine or tryptophan at its end. V usage is TRBV20-1 and J usage is TRBJ2-1, with D possibly matching TRBD2 (7 bases). From germline, CDR1 is DFQATT and CDR2 SNEGSKA (reference sequence). CDR3 length equals 14 residues. V lost 3 bases and J lost 12, with 21 bases in between. The CDR3 nucleotides are TGCAGTGCTAGCAGGGACTTTAGGAGGGGGGGGCAGTTCCTC. Amino acid sequence: CSASRDFRRGGQFL.

This clonotype was recorded many times. The chain is built from TRBV29-1 and TRBJ2-5; TRBD2 agrees at 8 bases. Germline-derived CDR1 and CDR2 are SQVTM and ANQGSEA. This CDR3 is 14 amino acids long. The ends lost 2 bases at V and 4 bases at J; junction bases unmatched: 6. CDR3 residues: CSVERSGLGETQYF. The CDR3 bases are TGCAGCGTTGAAAGGTCGGGACTAGGAGAGACCCAGTACTTC. Using reference TRBV29-1 and TRBJ2-5 for the parts outside the CDR3, the full variable domain is SAVISQKPSRDICQRGTSLTIQCQVDSQVTMMFWYRQQPGQSLTLIATANQGSEATYESGFVIDKFPISRPNLTFSTLTVSNMSPEDSSIYLCSVERSGLGETQYFGPGTRLLVL.

The sample holds many counts of this clonotype. The rearrangement links TRBV7-8 to TRBJ2-3; 8 bases line up with TRBD2. The V segment lost 3 bases and the J segment 13 bases; nucleotides outside the gene matches: 18. There are 16 residues in the CDR3. Germline assignment: CDR1 SGHVS and CDR2 FQNEAQ. The CDR3 region is CASSLLPPLDGGAEYF. CDR3 coding DNA: TGTGCCAGCAGCTTGCTCCCCCCTCTGGACGGGGGGGCCGAGTATTTT.

This clonotype ranks as medium-sized (0.01 to 0.1%). The chain couples TRBV7-2 to TRBJ1-5, with D unclear. Trimming took off 6 bases at V and 2 bases at J, with 11 bases between the two ends. The CDR3 runs 14 residues. Germline lookup yields CDR1 SGHTA and CDR2 FQGNSA. CDR3 bases: TGTGCCAGCAGTCAGGCCCTGGGCAATCAGCCCCAGCATTTT. It is translated as CASSQALGNQPQHF. The full variable domain, rest sourced from reference TRBV7-2 and TRBJ1-5, is GAGVSQSPSNKVTEKGKDVELRCDPISGHTALYWYRQSLGQGLEFLIYFQGNSAPDKSGLPSDRFSAERTGGSVSTLTIQRTQQEDSAVYLCASSQALGNQPQHFGDGTRLSIL.

This clonotype qualifies as medium-sized. This sequence joins TRBV7-2 and TRBJ2-7; 7 nucleotides agree with TRBD2. Germline V gives CDR1 SGHTA, CDR2 FQGNSA. This CDR3 has 15 amino acids. V gave up 3 bases and J gave up 1 base; unmatched junction bases: 6. The CDR3 is CASSFTSSGSYEQYF. The CDR3 DNA sequence: TGTGCCAGCAGCTTCACAAGTAGCGGGTCCTACGAGCAGTACTTC.

The rearrangement joins TRBV27 to TRBJ2-7; the D gene could be TRBD1 or TRBD2 (5 bases each). The germline V gene has CDR1 MNHEY and CDR2 SMNVEV (reference sequence). This CDR3 contains 17 residues. The ends were cut back, 5 bases at V and 4 bases at J, with 24 bases in the middle. Written as DNA, the CDR3 is TGTGCCAGCAGTCGCAAAAATGGGGGAATTTTTGCGTACGAGCAGTACTTC. This gives the protein CASSRKNGGIFAYEQYF.

This clonotype was found many times. This chain joins TRBV5-1 and TRBJ1-1, with D unresolved. Germline V CDR1 and CDR2: SGHRS, YFSETQ. The CDR3 extends over 16 amino acids. V gave up 1 base and J gave up 3 bases, with 16 bases separating them. CDR3 coding DNA: TGCGCCAGCAGCTTGAGGGAGGGCTCTTTTGACACTGAAGCTTTCTTT. It encodes CASSLREGSFDTEAFF.

This chain links TRBV10-3 with TRBJ1-2; the D is unclear. The CDR3 extends over 14 amino acids. The germline V and J ends were trimmed by 4 bases and 2 bases, with 11 bases remaining between them. Germline values: CDR1 ENHRY, CDR2 SYGVKD. This chain's CDR3 is CAISGPPRNYGYTF. The CDR3 coding sequence is TGTGCCATCAGTGGACCCCCAAGAAACTATGGCTACACCTTC.

This clonotype was counted at least ten times. The genes are TRBV7-2 and TRBJ2-2; TRBD1 matches 9 bases. Germline values: CDR1 SGHTA, CDR2 FQGNSA. The CDR3 is 16 residues long. V trimming: 5 bases; J trimming: 5 bases; junction bases outside the gene matches: 9. CDR3 amino acids: CASSRTQGAFTGELFF. CDR3 in DNA: TGTGCCAGCAGCCGAACACAGGGGGCATTTACCGGGGAGCTGTTTTTT.

With regard to this clonotype: Without the conserved terminal phenylalanine or tryptophan, this CDR3 likely stems from a read error. V gene TRBV20-1 combines with J gene TRBJ1-6, with a weak D call TRBD1 (5 bases). Germline CDR1 DFQATT, CDR2 SNEGSKA (reference sequence). The CDR3 totals 14 residues. The germline V and J ends were trimmed by 1 base and 6 bases, with 10 bases remaining between them. CDR3 nucleotides: TGCAGTGCTAGAGGGGGCTTGGCTAATTCACCCCTCCACTCT. This sequence encodes CSARGGLANSPLHS.

Relative to its sample, this clonotype is medium-sized (0.01 to 0.1%). V gene TRBV7-8 combines with J gene TRBJ2-1; D is ambiguous. CDR1 is SGHVS, CDR2 FQNEAQ, per germline. Trimming left V 1 base short and J 13 bases short, with 11 bases between. The CDR3 is 12 amino acids. For the CDR3, the DNA is TGTGCCAGCAGCTTAGAAGTCCCCAGCCAGTTCTTC. Translated, it gives CASSLEVPSQFF.

Worth noting for this clonotype: Because it lacks the conserved phenylalanine or tryptophan at the end, this CDR3 is likely a read error. This rearrangement joins TRBV6-1 to TRBJ1-5, with a weak D call TRBD1 (6 bases). There are 15 residues in the CDR3. CDR1 is MNHNS and CDR2 is SASEGT in the germline V gene. Trimming removed 5 bases at V and 0 bases at J, with 11 bases between. CDR3 coding DNA: TGTGCCAGCAGTAGGGGGTACCCTAGCAATCAGCCCCAGCATTCT. Translation: CASSRGYPSNQPQHS.